This record concerns one T cell receptor (beta chain) sequence. After removal of 8 bases from V and 3 bases from J, the junction contained 6 bases not matched to a gene. Germline CDR1 is MDHEN and CDR2 is SYDVKM. The CDR3 consists of 14 residues. The sample belongs to a study of blood T cell repertoires in COVID-19. As for the study in general: COVID-19 samples, acute and convalescent, were from the United States, Italy and Spain. T cells, B-cell-depleted T cells, or PBMCs supplied cDNA or gDNA.

Per the study methods: Nucleated cell number was recorded as an estimate derived from reference gene primer amplification. The protocol was immunoSEQ multiplex PCR, while the TCRdb copy is restricted to in-frame clones and leaves out a portion. The V and J calls and clone size come from that table; D and trimming were worked out from the DNA. The sample has tens of thousands of clones; around 82% are singletons. Sequenced material: peripheral blood. This clonotype was sampled from a man aged 80 or over with active COVID-19. The V call is TRBV28, the J call TRBJ2-2, with TRBD1 matching over 7 bases. The CDR3, as DNA: TGTGCCAGCCAACCAACAGGGGACACCGGGGAGCTGTTTTTT. The encoded protein is CASQPTGDTGELFF.